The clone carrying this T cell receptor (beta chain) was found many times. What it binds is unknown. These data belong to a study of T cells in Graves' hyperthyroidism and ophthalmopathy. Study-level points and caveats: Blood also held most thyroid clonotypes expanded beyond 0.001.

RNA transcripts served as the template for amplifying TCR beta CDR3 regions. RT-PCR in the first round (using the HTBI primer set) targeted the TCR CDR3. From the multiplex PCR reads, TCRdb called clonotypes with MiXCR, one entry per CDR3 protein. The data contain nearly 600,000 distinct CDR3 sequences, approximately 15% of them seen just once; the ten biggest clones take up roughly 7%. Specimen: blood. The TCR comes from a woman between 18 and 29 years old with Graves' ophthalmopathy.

CDR3 sequence (DNA): TGTGCCAGCAGTTCCGCCGGGAGATATAGCAATCAGCCCCAGCATTTT. It encodes CASSSAGRYSNQPQHF. This rearrangement joins TRBV6-2 or TRBV6-3 to TRBJ1-5; D is ambiguous. CDR1 and CDR2 (germline): MNHEY, SVGEGT. This CDR3 has 16 residues. With 4 bases removed from V and 0 bases from J, the gap between germline ends came to 13 bases.